This is a list of T cell receptor beta chains from one sample in a study of STAT3 mutations in large granular lymphocyte leukemia. Clones were sequenced by immunoSEQ multiplex PCR, and TCRdb holds only the in-frame ones, with some missing. Of about 42,000 clones listed, about 81% were seen once; the top ten hold approximately 0.43%. The sequenced material came from PBMCs. These receptors came from a human donor with T large granular lymphocyte leukemia. Some clones in this sample may be carry-over from other donors' samples. CDR3s include the opening cysteine and the closing phenylalanine or tryptophan. D genes are given only for firm matches. Expanded clones get a size class; other rows say once, few or many, or leave the size out.

j_call d_call clone_size v_call cdr3_nt cdr3_aa
TRBJ1-6 TRBD1 few TRBV9 TGTGCCAGCAGCGGCAGGGACAGGAATTCACCCCTCCACTTT CASSGRDRNSPLHF
TRBJ2-5 TRBD1 - TRBV15 TGTGCCACCAGCAGAGCGACAGGGAAAGGAGAGACCCAGTACTTC CATSRATGKGETQYF
TRBJ1-3 - - TRBV11-2 TGTGCCAGCAGCCCAGGAGCAGAAGTGGGAAACACCATATATTTT CASSPGAEVGNTIYF
TRBJ1-6 - - TRBV2 TGTGCCAGTAACCCAGACTCCTATAATTCACCCCTCCACTTT CASNPDSYNSPLHF
TRBJ2-7 - - TRBV6-5 TGTGCCAGCACGAAAGGGCCCAGCGAGCAGTACTTC CASTKGPSEQYF
TRBJ1-6 TRBD1 - TRBV19 TGTGCCTCCTCCGGACAGGGTAATTCACCCCTCCACTTT CASSGQGNSPLHF
TRBJ1-1 - - TRBV28 TGTGCCAGCAGTTCAACCGGGACGGCAAACACTGAAGCTTTCTTT CASSSTGTANTEAFF
TRBJ2-6 - - TRBV13 TGTGCCAGCAGCTTAAGGGAATCTGGGGCCAACGTCCTGACTTTC CASSLRESGANVLTF
TRBJ2-1 - once TRBV27 TGTGCCAGCAGTTTGCGGGGTGGCTCCTACAATGAGCAGTTCTTC CASSLRGGSYNEQFF
TRBJ1-2 - - TRBV5-4 TGTGCCACCCAGGCCCAGGGAAATTTTGGCTACACCTTC CATQAQGNFGYTF
TRBJ1-2 TRBD1 - TRBV4-3 TGCGCCAGCAGCCAAGATCGGACAGGGAATCCTATTAATGGCTACACCTTC CASSQDRTGNPINGYTF
TRBJ2-3 TRBD1 few TRBV4-2 TGTGCCAGCAGCTCAGGGGGACCCTCCACAGATACGCAGTATTTT CASSSGGPSTDTQYF
TRBJ1-5 - few TRBV7-8 TGTGCCAGCAGCTTAGAGGTATGGCAGCCCCAGCATTTT CASSLEVWQPQHF
TRBJ2-5 - - TRBV2 TGTGCCAGCAGTGATGTAGGGGGGCCAGAGACCCAGTACTTC CASSDVGGPETQYF
TRBJ2-7 - - TRBV27 TGTGCCAGCAGTTTAGGTCAGGGTGGCAACGAGCAGTACTTC CASSLGQGGNEQYF
TRBJ1-1 - - TRBV7-9 TGTGCCAGCAGCTTAGGCAGCGCTGAAGCTTTCTTT CASSLGSAEAFF
TRBJ2-3 - once TRBV18 TGTGCCAGCTCACCTCCCAACGGGGGGCCCACAGATACGCAGTATTTT CASSPPNGGPTDTQYF
TRBJ2-7 TRBD1 once TRBV7-9 TGTGCCAGCAGCTCGGACAGGGGTAGCTACGAGCAGTACTTC CASSSDRGSYEQYF
TRBJ1-2 - - TRBV5-3 TGTGCCAGAAGCTTGCAGGGAAGCTATGGCTACACCTTC CARSLQGSYGYTF
TRBJ2-1 TRBD2 - TRBV5-4 TGTGCCAGCACCTGGGATAGCGGGGACTACAATGAGCAGTTCTTC CASTWDSGDYNEQFF
TRBJ2-7 - - TRBV5-4 TGTGCCAGCAGCTTGGACGGCCCCTCCTACGAGCAGTACTTC CASSLDGPSYEQYF
TRBJ1-2 - - TRBV10-3 TGTGCCATCACCCGGGCAGTAAACTATGGCTACACCTTC CAITRAVNYGYTF
TRBJ2-6 - once TRBV6-5 TGTGCCAGCAATAAGGGATCTGGGGCCAACGTCCTGACTTTC CASNKGSGANVLTF
TRBJ1-6 - - TRBV9 TGTGCCAGCAGCGGTAAGGGAAGCAATAATTCACCCCTCCACTTT CASSGKGSNNSPLHF
TRBJ1-3 - - TRBV4-1 TGCGCCAGCAGCCAAGTGGAACGTAATCCTCCCTACGGAAACACCATATATTTT CASSQVERNPPYGNTIYF
TRBJ2-7 TRBD1 - TRBV5-1 TGCGCCAGCAGCATACAGGGGGCCCCAGGCGGGTACGAGCAGTACTTC CASSIQGAPGGYEQYF
TRBJ2-7 - - TRBV6-5 TGTGCCAGCAGTTACTCGAGCCTAGCCAGCTCCTACGAGCAGTACTTC CASSYSSLASSYEQYF
TRBJ1-1 - - TRBV7-2 TGTGCCAGCAGCCAGACAGGTTATGAAGCTTTCTTT CASSQTGYEAFF
TRBJ2-5 TRBD1 few TRBV7-8 TGTGCCAGCAGCTTGGGACAGGCGGACGGGACCCAGTACTTC CASSLGQADGTQYF
TRBJ2-3 - - TRBV6-1 TGTGCCAGCAGGAGGATCTTACAGGGCCCAGATACGCAGTATTTT CASRRILQGPDTQYF
TRBJ2-2 - once TRBV30 TGTGCCTGGTTTAAACAGGGTCGAACCGCCGGGGAGCTGTTTTTT CAWFKQGRTAGELFF
TRBJ1-2 - - TRBV4-1 TGCGCCAGCAGCCAAGAGGGAGGATTCGCGAAGGGCTACACCTTC CASSQEGGFAKGYTF
TRBJ1-1 - - TRBV20-1 TGCAGTGCTAGTGGGACTGAAGCTTTCTTT CSASGTEAFF
TRBJ1-6 - - TRBV5-1 TGCGCCAGCCGGATTAGCTCCTATAATTCACCCCTCCACTTT CASRISSYNSPLHF
TRBJ2-4 TRBD2 - TRBV15 TGTGCCACCAGCGTAGCGGGAACACTAGCCAAAAACATTCAGTACTTC CATSVAGTLAKNIQYF
TRBJ2-3 - - TRBV27 TGTGCCACCCGACATATGACTAGCACAGATACGCAGTATTTT CATRHMTSTDTQYF
TRBJ1-2 TRBD1 - TRBV7-2 TGTGCCAGCAGCCCAGGCGGACAGGCCGGCTACACCTTC CASSPGGQAGYTF
TRBJ1-6 - few TRBV5-1 TGCGCCAGCAGCTTGGGGGCAGTTAATTCACCCCTCCACTTT CASSLGAVNSPLHF
TRBJ2-5 - - TRBV15 TGTGCCACCAGCAGAGGGGACCAAGAGACCCAGTACTTC CATSRGDQETQYF
TRBJ2-1 - - TRBV2 TGTGCCAGCAGTATTGAAGGTTGGAATGAGCAGTTCTTC CASSIEGWNEQFF
TRBJ1-5 - - TRBV2 TGTGCCAGCAGGGTCAACAGGAGAGATAGCAATCAGCCCCAGCATTTT CASRVNRRDSNQPQHF
TRBJ2-2 - - TRBV6-4 TGTGCCAGCAAACAGAACGCGAACACCGGGGAGCTGTTTTTT CASKQNANTGELFF